This T cell receptor beta chain was captured by sequencing in a study of identifying expanded T cells in peripheral blood. This clone was found once. Method: immunoSEQ multiplex PCR; TCRdb's copy keeps in-frame clones and lacks some. The sample records 70,000 or so clones, under 90% being singletons. The J segment lost 3 bases and the V segment lost 5 bases, leaving 10 bases of the junction unmatched. The V gene's germline CDR1 is SGHAT and CDR2 FQNNGV. The CDR3 totals 16 residues. The V gene is TRBV11-2, the J gene TRBJ2-7; 10 bases are shared with TRBD1. The TCR comes from a person aged 18-70 years in good health. The source material was blood. The CDR3 DNA reads TGTGCCAGCAGCCCGCTCGCTAGGACAGGGGGCTACGAGCAGTACTTC. As protein: CASSPLARTGGYEQYF.